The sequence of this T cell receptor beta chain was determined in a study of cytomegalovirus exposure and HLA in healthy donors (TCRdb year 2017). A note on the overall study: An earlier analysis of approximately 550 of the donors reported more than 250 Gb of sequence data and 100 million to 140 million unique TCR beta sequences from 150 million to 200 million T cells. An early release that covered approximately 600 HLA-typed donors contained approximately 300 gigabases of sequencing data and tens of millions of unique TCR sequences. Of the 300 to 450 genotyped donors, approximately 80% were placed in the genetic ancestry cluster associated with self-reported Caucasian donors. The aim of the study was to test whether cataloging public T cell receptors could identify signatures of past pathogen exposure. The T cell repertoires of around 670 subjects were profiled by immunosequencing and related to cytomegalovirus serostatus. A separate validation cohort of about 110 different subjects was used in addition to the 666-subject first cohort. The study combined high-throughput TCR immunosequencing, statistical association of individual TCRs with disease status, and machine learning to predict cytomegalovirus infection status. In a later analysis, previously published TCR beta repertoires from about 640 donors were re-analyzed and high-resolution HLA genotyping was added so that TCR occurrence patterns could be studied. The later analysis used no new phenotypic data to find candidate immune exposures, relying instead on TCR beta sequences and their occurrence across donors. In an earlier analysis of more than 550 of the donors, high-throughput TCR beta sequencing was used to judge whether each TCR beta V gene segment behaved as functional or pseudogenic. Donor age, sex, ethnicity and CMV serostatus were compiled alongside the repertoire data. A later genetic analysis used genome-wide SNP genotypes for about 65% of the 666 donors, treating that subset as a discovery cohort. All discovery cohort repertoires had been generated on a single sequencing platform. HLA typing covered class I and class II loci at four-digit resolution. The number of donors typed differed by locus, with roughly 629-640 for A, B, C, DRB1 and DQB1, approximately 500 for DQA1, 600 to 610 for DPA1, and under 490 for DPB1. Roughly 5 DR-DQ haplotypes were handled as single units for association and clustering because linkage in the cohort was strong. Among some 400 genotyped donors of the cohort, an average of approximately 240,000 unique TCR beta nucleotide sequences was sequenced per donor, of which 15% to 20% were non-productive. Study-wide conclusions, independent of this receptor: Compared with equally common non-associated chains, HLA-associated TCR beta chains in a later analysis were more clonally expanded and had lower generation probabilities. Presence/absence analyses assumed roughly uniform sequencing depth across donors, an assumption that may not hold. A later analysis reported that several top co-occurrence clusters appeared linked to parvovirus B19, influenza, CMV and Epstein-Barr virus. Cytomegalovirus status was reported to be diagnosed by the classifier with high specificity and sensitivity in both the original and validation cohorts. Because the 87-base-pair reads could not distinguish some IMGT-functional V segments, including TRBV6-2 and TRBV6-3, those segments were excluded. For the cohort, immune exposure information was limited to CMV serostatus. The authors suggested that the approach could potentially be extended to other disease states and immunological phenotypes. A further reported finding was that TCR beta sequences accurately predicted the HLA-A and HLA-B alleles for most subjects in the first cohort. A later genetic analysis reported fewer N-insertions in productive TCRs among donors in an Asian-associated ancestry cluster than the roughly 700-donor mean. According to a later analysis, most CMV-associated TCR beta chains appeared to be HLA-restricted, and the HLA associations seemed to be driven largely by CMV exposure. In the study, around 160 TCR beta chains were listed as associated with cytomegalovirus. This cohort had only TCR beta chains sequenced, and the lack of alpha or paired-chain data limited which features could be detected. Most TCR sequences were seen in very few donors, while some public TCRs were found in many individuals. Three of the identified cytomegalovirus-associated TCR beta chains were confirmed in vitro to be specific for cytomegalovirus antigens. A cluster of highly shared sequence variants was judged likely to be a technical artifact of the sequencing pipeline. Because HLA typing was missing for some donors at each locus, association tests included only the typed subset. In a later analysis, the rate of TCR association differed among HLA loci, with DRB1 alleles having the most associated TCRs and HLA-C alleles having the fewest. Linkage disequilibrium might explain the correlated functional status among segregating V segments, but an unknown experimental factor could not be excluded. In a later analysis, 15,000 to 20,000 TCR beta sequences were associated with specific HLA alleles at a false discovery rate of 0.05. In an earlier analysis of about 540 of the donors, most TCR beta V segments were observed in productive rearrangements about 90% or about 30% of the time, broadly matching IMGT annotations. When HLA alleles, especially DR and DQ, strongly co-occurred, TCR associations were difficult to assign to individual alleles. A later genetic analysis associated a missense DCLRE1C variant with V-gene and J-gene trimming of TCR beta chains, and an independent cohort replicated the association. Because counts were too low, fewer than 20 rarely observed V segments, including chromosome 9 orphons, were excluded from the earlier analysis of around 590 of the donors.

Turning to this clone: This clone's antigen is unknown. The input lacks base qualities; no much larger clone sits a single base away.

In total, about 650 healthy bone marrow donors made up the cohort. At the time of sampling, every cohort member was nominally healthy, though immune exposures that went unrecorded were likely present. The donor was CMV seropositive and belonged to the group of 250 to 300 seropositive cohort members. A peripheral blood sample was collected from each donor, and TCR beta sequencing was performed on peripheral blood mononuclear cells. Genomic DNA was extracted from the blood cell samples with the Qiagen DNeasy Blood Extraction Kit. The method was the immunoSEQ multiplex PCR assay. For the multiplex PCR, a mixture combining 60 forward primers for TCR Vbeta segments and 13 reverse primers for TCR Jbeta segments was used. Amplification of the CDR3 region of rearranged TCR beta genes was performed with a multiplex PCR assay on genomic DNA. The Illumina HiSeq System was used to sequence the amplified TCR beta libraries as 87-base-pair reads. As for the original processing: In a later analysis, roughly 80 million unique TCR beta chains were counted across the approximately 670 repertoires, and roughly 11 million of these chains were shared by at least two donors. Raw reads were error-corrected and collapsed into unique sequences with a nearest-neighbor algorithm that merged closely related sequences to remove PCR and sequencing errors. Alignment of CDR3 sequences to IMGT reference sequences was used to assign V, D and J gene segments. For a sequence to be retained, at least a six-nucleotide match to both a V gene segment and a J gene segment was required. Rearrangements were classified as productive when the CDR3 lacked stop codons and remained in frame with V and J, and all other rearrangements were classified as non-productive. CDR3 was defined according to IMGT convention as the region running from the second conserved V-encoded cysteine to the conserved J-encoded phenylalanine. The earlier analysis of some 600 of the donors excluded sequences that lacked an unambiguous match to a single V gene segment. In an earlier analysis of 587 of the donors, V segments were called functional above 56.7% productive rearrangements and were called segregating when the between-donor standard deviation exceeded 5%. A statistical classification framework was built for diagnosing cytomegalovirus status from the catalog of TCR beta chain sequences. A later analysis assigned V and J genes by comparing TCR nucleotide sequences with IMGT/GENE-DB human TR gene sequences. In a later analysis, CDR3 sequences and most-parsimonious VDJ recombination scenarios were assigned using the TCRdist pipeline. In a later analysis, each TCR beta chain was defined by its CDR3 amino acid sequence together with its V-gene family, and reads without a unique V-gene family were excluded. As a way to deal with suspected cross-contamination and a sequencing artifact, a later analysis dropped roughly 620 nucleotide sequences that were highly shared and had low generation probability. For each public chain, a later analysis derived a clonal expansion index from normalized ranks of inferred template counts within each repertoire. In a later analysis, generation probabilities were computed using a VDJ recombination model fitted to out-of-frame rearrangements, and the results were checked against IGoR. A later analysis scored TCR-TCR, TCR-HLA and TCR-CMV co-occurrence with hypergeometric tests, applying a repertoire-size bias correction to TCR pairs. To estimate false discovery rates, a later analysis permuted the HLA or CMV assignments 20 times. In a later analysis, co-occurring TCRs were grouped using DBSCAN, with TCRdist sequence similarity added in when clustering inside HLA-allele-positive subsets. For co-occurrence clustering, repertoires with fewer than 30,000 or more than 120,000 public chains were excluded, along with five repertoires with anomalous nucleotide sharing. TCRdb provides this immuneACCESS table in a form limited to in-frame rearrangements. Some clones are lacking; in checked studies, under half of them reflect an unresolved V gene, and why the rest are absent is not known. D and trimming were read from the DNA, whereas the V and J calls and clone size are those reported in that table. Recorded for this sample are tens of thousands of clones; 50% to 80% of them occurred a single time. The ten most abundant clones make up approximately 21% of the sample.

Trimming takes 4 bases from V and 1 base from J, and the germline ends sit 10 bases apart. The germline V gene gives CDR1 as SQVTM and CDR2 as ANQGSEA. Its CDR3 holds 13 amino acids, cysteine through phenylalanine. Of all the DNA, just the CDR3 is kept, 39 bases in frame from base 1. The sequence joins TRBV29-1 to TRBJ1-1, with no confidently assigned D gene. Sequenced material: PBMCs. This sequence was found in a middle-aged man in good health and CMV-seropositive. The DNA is TGCAGCGTTGTCGGGGAGGCGAACACTGAAGCTTTCTTT. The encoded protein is CSVVGEANTEAFF.